The TCR beta chain described here comes from a study of identical twins. This clonotype was seen only a few times. As yet, its antigen is unknown. A universal primer site was created by template switching, with the cDNA bearing unique molecular identifiers. Each CDR3 protein gets one entry after TCRdb re-called the 5' RACE reads with MiXCR. This table holds 450,000 or so distinct CDR3 sequences, around a sixth found once. V dropped 4 bases and J dropped 5 bases, with 15 bases sitting between them. CDR1 and CDR2 (germline): SGHRS, YFSETQ. CDR3 length: 14 residues. General study results and limits: For cord blood, abundant beta clonotypes had fewer insertions, unlike memory repertoires, which showed none.

This chain uses TRBV5-1 with TRBJ1-1; D is uncertain. This TCR was sampled from a man in his fifties in good health. Input material: naive T cells sorted from blood. CDR3 amino acids: CASSVSAGRTEAFF. The CDR3 nucleotides are TGCGCCAGCAGCGTCAGTGCGGGGAGGACTGAAGCTTTCTTT.